This T cell receptor (beta chain) was profiled in a study of shared clonotypes between healthy human individuals (dated by TCRdb to 2018 to 2021). About the investigation overall: The cohort included three men and a couple of women between 18 and 49 years of age. For each donor, CD4 naive and CD4 memory were each run on three plates, CD8 naive on two plates, and CD8 memory on one plate. The study deeply sequenced blood TCR repertoires of about five healthy adults to estimate repertoire size and the extent of clonotype sharing between individuals. To increase sequencing depth and limit assay-specific biases, different laboratories used diverse techniques to prepare libraries and sequence TCR repertoires. Per donor, leukapheresis produced somewhere between about 0.94 and 9 billion PBMCs.

For the CD8 naive samples, CD45RO-negative cells were positively selected for CCR7, yielding a CD45RA+CCR7+ population from which TemRA cells were excluded. The donors were healthy, HIV-negative adults who had no recently reported acute infections or vaccinations. Every donor was a Caucasian adult living in Nashville, Tennessee, USA. Blood was collected by leukapheresis, and PBMCs were isolated by Ficoll-Histopaque density gradient centrifugation and then cryopreserved in liquid nitrogen vapor phase. Analytical flow cytometry was used to check the purity and quantity of every magnetically sorted T cell population. Genomic DNA was isolated from every sorted fraction and measured by UV absorbance on a Nanodrop 2000c. Using the deep immunoSEQ assay, multiplex PCR amplified TCR CDR3 regions from genomic DNA. Extracted genomic DNA from each cell subset was distributed evenly across all wells of several immunoSEQ 96-well plates, and each plate was treated as a replicate. For sorted subsets, roughly 190 ng of genomic DNA, equivalent to 25,000 to 35,000 T cell genomes, went into each replicate PCR. The purified libraries were quantified using a Qubit 3.0 fluorometer, sized with a Bioanalyzer 2100, and then quantified again using the KAPA Library Quantification kit. Every immunoSEQ 96-well plate was sequenced on a dedicated single-read 150-cycle Illumina NextSeq 550 flow cell. In the source study's methods: Because only junctional sequences without quality scores were contained in the immunoSEQ output, filtering matching that applied to full-length reads could not be performed. Sequences were annotated with PyIR, a Python wrapper for IgBLAST v1.9, and V/J genes and CDR3 were assigned using IMGT germline references. Reads were removed for weak V/J assignments (E-value above 1e-6), missing CDR3, stop codons, out-of-frame junctions, or ambiguous translated residues. V3J clonotypes were defined as sequences sharing an identical inferred V gene, J gene, and CDR3 amino acid sequence. The percentage overlap between two repertoires was calculated by dividing the number of shared unique clonotypes by the size of the smaller repertoire. Richness of each repertoire was evaluated using RTK rarefaction, the Chao1 estimator, and Recon v2.1 estimates of unobserved clonotypes. OLGA was used to compute generation probabilities for all TCRbeta clonotypes that the gDNA method yielded from a handful of donors. TCRdb took over this immuneACCESS table, retaining in-frame rearrangements with V and J assigned. Such tables are incomplete; in checked studies, under half of the missing clones stem from an unresolved V gene, and the remainder is unexplained. The DNA gave D and trimming, while V, J and clone size come from that table. A total of some 2,100,000 clones appear in this sample, about 92% of them only once. The ten largest make up about 1.8% of the sample.

General study outcomes and caveats: Incomplete sequencing was indicated by rarefaction of sorted-subset datasets, despite the large sequencing depth. Sampling was limited to blood, and TCR repertoires in tissue likely differ from TCR repertoires in blood. Naive subsets generally had larger estimated clonotype richness than memory subsets did. Based on pairwise subsampling, the degree of clonotype sharing among donors was expected to be affected by sequencing depth. When four donors were compared, the shared fraction of clonotypes was about 5% for naive CD4, roughly 3.3% for naive CD8, about 2.5% for memory CD4, and under 0.5% for memory CD8. Compared with non-shared clonotypes, the clonotypes found in all four sorted-subset donors had higher generation probabilities. The small number of donors limited the genetic and exposure-history diversity represented.

For this clone: Which antigen it targets is not known. Base qualities are not at hand, and no much larger clone is one base apart. The same CDR3 is also encoded by other DNA sequences in this sample.

The CDR3 starts with the cysteine, ends with the phenylalanine, and has 14 residues. Only the CDR3 portion is preserved as DNA: 42 bases, with reading frame beginning at the first base. Trimming removed 3 bases from V and 3 bases from J; the gene matches leave 3 bases unexplained. CDR1 and CDR2, per the germline V gene (reference sequence), are SGHNT and YYREEE. The sequencing sample was made of naive CD8+ T cells from PBMCs. This sample's cell subset or site label indicates: CD45RA+CCR7+. The V gene is TRBV5-4 and the J gene is TRBJ2-7; 10 of the junction bases match TRBD1. This sequence was found in a man aged 18 to 29 in good health. Some clones in this sample may be carry-over from other donors' samples. CDR3 protein: CASSSGTGVYEQYF. The nucleotides are TGTGCCAGCAGCTCCGGGACAGGGGTCTACGAGCAGTACTTC.